This T cell receptor (beta chain) was retrieved from a study of T cell repertoires in ileal Crohn's disease. Findings of the study overall: Compared with CD4 T cells, sorted CD8 cells carried more expanded clones.

The CDR3 is 15 residues long. Germline assignment: CDR1 WNHNN and CDR2 SYGVQD (reference sequence). With V trimmed by 4 bases and J by 3 bases, 6 bases remained unmatched. Notes on this clone: Its target is unknown.

The assay was immunoSEQ multiplex PCR, and TCRdb's table has in-frame clones only and misses some. The sample includes around 15,000 clones, approximately 80% of them seen just once. Stated time point: inflamed ileum from the surgical specimen. Patients were adults with ileal or ileocolonic Crohn's disease needing resection. The gene calls are TRBV10-1 and TRBJ2-7; the match to TRBD2 covers 10 bases. Sequencing used ileal tissue. The sequence was obtained from an adult with Crohn's disease. This CDR3 is CASSVRRTSGYEQYF. The CDR3 DNA is TGCGCCAGCAGTGTGAGAAGGACTAGCGGCTACGAGCAGTACTTC.